Presented here are 16 T cell receptor beta chains from one specimen sequenced in a study of blood T cell repertoires in COVID-19. Clones were read by immunoSEQ multiplex PCR, and TCRdb kept only the in-frame ones, dropping some. The sample consists of approximately 180,000 clones, around 90% of them appearing once. Sequencing used peripheral blood. The receptors were gathered from a man aged 35 to 55 with active or convalescent COVID-19.

The chain joins TRBV2 to TRBJ2-1, with a weak D call TRBD2 (7 bases). Trimming stripped 7 bases from V and 6 bases from J, with 16 bases between. The CDR3 contains 14 residues. Germline assignment: CDR1 SNHLY and CDR2 FYNNEI. CDR3 in amino acids: CASNIRGGSNEQFF. The CDR3 nucleotides read TGTGCCAGCAATATTAGGGGGGGGAGCAATGAGCAGTTCTTC.

V gene TRBV7-9 combines with J gene TRBJ2-5; 9 nucleotides align to TRBD1. The junction had 9 bases not matched to a gene; V was cut back by 4 bases and J by 0 bases. This CDR3 is 17 amino acids long. Germline V gene data show CDR1 as SEHNR and CDR2 as FQNEAQ (reference sequence). CDR3 sequence: CASSSGQGSPYQETQYF. CDR3 DNA: TGTGCCAGCAGCTCCGGACAGGGGTCTCCGTACCAAGAGACCCAGTACTTC.

The chain uses TRBV28 and TRBJ1-3; 10 bases line up with TRBD1. The germline V gene has CDR1 MDHEN and CDR2 SYDVKM. This CDR3 spans 17 amino acids. Trimming cost V 5 bases and J 0 bases; bases outside gene matches: 7. CDR3 amino acids: CASSMTGGPISGNTIYF. CDR3 coding DNA: TGTGCCAGCAGTATGACAGGGGGCCCCATCTCTGGAAACACCATATATTTT.

The gene calls are TRBV10-3 and TRBJ2-3; D gene ambiguous. The CDR3 consists of 17 residues. V was cut by 2 bases and J by 0 bases, with 15 bases left in between. Per the germline V gene, CDR1 is ENHRY and CDR2 is SYGVKD. CDR3 coding DNA: TGTGCCATCAGTGAGACCTCTGGTGACACTAGCACAGATACGCAGTATTTT. Translation gives CAISETSGDTSTDTQYF.

The chain employs TRBV18 and TRBJ2-7; maybe TRBD1 (5 bases). CDR1 is KGHSH and CDR2 is LQKENI in the germline V gene. The germline V and J ends were trimmed by 3 bases and 5 bases, with 17 bases remaining between them. This CDR3 contains 15 residues. DNA for the CDR3: TGTGCCAGCTCACCGTTCAGGGTTTTGAGCCACGAGCAGTACTTC. Its protein product is CASSPFRVLSHEQYF. The variable domain in full, with the rest retrieved from reference TRBV18 and TRBJ2-7, is NAGVMQNPRHLVRRRGQEARLRCSPMKGHSHVYWYRQLPEEGLKFMVYLQKENIIDESGMPKERFSAEFPKEGPSILRIQQVVRGDSAAYFCASSPFRVLSHEQYFGPGTRLTVT.

The rearrangement uses TRBV28 and TRBJ1-6; D is unclear. This CDR3 is 14 amino acids long. Germline CDR1 reads MDHEN; CDR2 reads SYDVKM. V was clipped by 3 bases and J by 13 bases, with 16 bases between them. The CDR3 loop reads CASSFVRLNTPLHF. The CDR3 nucleotides read TGTGCCAGCAGTTTTGTGCGGCTTAATACGCCCCTCCACTTT. Using reference TRBV28 and TRBJ1-6 for the parts outside the CDR3, the full variable domain is DVKVTQSSRYLVKRTGEKVFLECVQDMDHENMFWYRQDPGLGLRLIYFSYDVKMKEKGDIPEGYSVSREKKERFSLILESASTNQTSMYLCASSFVRLNTPLHFGNGTRLTVT.

This sequence joins TRBV6-5 and TRBJ2-7; maybe TRBD1 (6 bases). The CDR3 has 13 amino acids. Germline V CDR1 and CDR2: MNHEY, SVGAGI. The V end lost 6 bases, the J end lost 2 bases, and 11 bases lay between the germline ends. CDR3 sequence reads: CASRDSMAYEQYF. The CDR3 nucleotides read TGTGCCAGCAGGGACAGTATGGCCTACGAGCAGTACTTC.

This chain links TRBV19 with TRBJ2-6; 7 bases are a match to TRBD1. Per germline, CDR1 LNHDA and CDR2 SQIVND (reference sequence). V trimming: 3 bases; J trimming: 0 bases; junction bases outside the gene matches: 2. The CDR3 totals 16 residues. The CDR3 nucleotides are TGTGCCAGTAGTATCGACAGGGACTCTGGGGCCAACGTCCTGACTTTC. This encodes CASSIDRDSGANVLTF.

The table lists this clone with a count of one. The chain joins TRBV5-6 to TRBJ2-1, with 7 bases identical to TRBD1. From germline, CDR1 is SGHDT and CDR2 YYEEEE. Trimming removed 5 bases from V and 3 bases from J; junction bases left unmatched: 5. The CDR3 has 14 amino acids. The CDR3 DNA is TGTGCCAGCAGGCCCACAGGGGACTACAATGAGCAGTTCTTC. Protein: CASRPTGDYNEQFF.

This clone was counted a single time. The chain links TRBV24-1 to TRBJ1-5, with TRBD1 identical over 9 bases. Germline V gene lookup returns CDR1 KGHDR and CDR2 SFDVKD. The V segment lost 4 bases and the J segment 6 bases; nucleotides outside the gene matches: 9. CDR3 size: 16 residues. This chain's CDR3 is CATSDTTGGLSQPQHF. Here the CDR3 DNA reads TGTGCCACCAGTGACACTACAGGGGGCCTCAGTCAGCCCCAGCATTTT.

This rearrangement joins TRBV5-8 to TRBJ2-7; tentative D call: TRBD2 (6 bases). Germline-derived CDR1 and CDR2 are SGHTS and YDEGEE. V was pared by 4 bases and J by 0 bases, with 14 bases between. The CDR3 consists of 15 residues. In nucleotides, the CDR3 is TGTGCCAGCAGCCTCCTTTCGGGACTCTCCTACGAGCAGTACTTC. Translated, it gives CASSLLSGLSYEQYF.

The chain recombines TRBV5-1 with TRBJ2-7; 9 bases match TRBD2. The V gene end was trimmed by 7 bases and the J gene end by 6 bases; junction bases not matched to a gene: 8. The length of the CDR3 is 13 residues. The germline V gene encodes CDR1 SGHRS and CDR2 YFSETQ. CDR3 sequence (DNA): TGCGCCAGCGCGGGAGGGCAGAAGGGCGAGCAGTACTTC. This codes for CASAGGQKGEQYF. Supplemented by reference TRBV5-1 and TRBJ2-7, the full variable domain reads KAGVTQTPRYLIKTRGQQVTLSCSPISGHRSVSWYQQTPGQGLQFLFEYFSETQRNKGNFPGRFSGRQFSNSRSEMNVSTLELGDSALYLCASAGGQKGEQYFGPGTRLTVT.

About this clone: The junction does not match germline at one end; this may be a read error. The V call is TRBV11-3, the J call TRBJ2-7; no definite D call. From germline, CDR1 is SGHNT and CDR2 YENEEA. This CDR3 spans 13 amino acids. The DNA of the CDR3 is TGTGCCAGCAGCTTAGGGCCCTCCAACGAGCAGTACTTC. As protein: CASSLGPSNEQYF.

This chain uses TRBV6-1 with TRBJ1-2; D not certain. CDR3 size: 15 residues. CDR1 is MNHNS, CDR2 SASEGT, per germline. With 2 bases removed from V and 7 bases from J, the gap between germline ends came to 17 bases. CDR3 sequence: CASSETLTLSGGYTF. CDR3 sequence (DNA): TGTGCCAGCAGTGAAACCTTGACCCTCTCGGGTGGCTACACCTTC.

The genes are TRBV7-2 and TRBJ1-2; 7 nucleotides match TRBD1. The CDR3 loop spans 14 amino acids. Germline V gene lookup returns CDR1 SGHTA and CDR2 FQGNSA. Trimming at V came to 5 bases and at J to 8 bases, leaving 11 bases not matched to a gene. CDR3 region: CASSPRQGLIGYTF. CDR3 bases: TGTGCCAGCAGCCCTAGACAGGGATTGATAGGCTACACCTTC.

J is TRBJ2-7 and V is TRBV11-3, with D possibly TRBD1 on 5 matching bases. Germline V gene data show CDR1 as SGHNT and CDR2 as YENEEA. The CDR3 covers 17 residues. V lost 0 bases and J 0 bases, leaving 15 bases between the germline ends. The CDR3 loop is CASSLDLTAAGSYEQYF. CDR3 sequence (DNA): TGTGCCAGCAGCTTAGATCTGACAGCTGCCGGCTCCTACGAGCAGTACTTC.